This entry lists 5 T cell receptor beta chains sequenced from one sample in a study of identical twins (dated by TCRdb to 2016 to 2017). Preparation of the library involved 5' RACE. The data were produced on an Illumina HiSeq 2000. The public reads were run again by TCRdb, first through fastp at Q25 and then through MiXCR, and only productive beta chains were kept. Rows with a matching CDR3 protein are joined into one entry that keeps the most common DNA and genes. Across this sample there are 450,000 or so distinct CDR3 sequences, with approximately 15% seen only once. The leading ten clones occupy about 0.52% of the sample. The same data also contributed to another study, on yellow fever vaccine responses in identical twins.

The sequencing sample was made of CD4+ T cells sorted from blood. The receptor set was obtained from a woman in her late teens or twenties in good health.

There are a few counts of this clonotype. One junction end does not reproduce the germline sequence, and a read error may be involved. This rearrangement joins TRBV7-2 to TRBJ2-7; 7 nucleotides line up with TRBD2. This CDR3 spans 14 amino acids. The V gene's germline CDR1 is SGHTA and CDR2 FQGNSA. DNA of the CDR3: TGTGCCAGCAGCTTAGCGCGGGGGAAGGCGGCTAATGTCTTC. Amino acid sequence: CASSLARGKAANVF. The entire variable domain, with the rest obtained from reference TRBV7-2 and TRBJ2-7, is as follows: GAGVSQSPSNKVTEKGKDVELRCDPISGHTALYWYRQSLGQGLEFLIYFQGNSAPDKSGLPSDRFSAERTGGSVSTLTIQRTQQEDSAVYLCASSLARGKAANVFGPGTRLTVT.

The sample holds a few counts of this clonotype. The chain links TRBV2 to TRBJ2-3, with TRBD2 as a possible D gene (5 bases). V was cut by 7 bases and J by 1 base, with 12 bases left in between. This CDR3 comprises 14 residues. CDR1 SNHLY and CDR2 FYNNEI come from the germline V gene. The CDR3 protein is CASTFRAGTDTQYF. CDR3 DNA sequence: TGTGCCAGCACATTTAGAGCGGGCACAGATACGCAGTATTTT.

This clonotype was seen only a few times. CDR3 coding DNA: TGTGCCAGCAGCCAACCTACACCGGGACACAATGAGCAGTTCTTC. It translates to CASSQPTPGHNEQFF. The chain couples TRBV14 to TRBJ2-1, with D perhaps being TRBD1 or TRBD2 (5 bases each). Trimming left V 2 bases short and J 5 bases short, with 13 bases between. The CDR3 covers 15 residues. Germline-derived CDR1 and CDR2 are SGHDN and FVKESK.

V and J are TRBV4-3 and TRBJ1-2, with D maybe TRBD1 (6 bases). Per the germline V gene, CDR1 is LGHNA and CDR2 is YSLEER. V was trimmed by 6 bases and J by 2 bases, leaving 13 bases between them. This CDR3 has 14 residues. CDR3 DNA sequence: TGCGCCAGCAGAGAAACAACAGGGAACTATGGCTACACCTTC. It encodes CASRETTGNYGYTF.

This clonotype was observed many times. The chain combines TRBV20-1 with TRBJ2-1; 9 nucleotides match TRBD2. The germline CDR1 and CDR2 sequences are DFQATT and SNEGSKA (reference sequence). The CDR3 contains 12 residues. Trimming removed 6 bases from V and 3 bases from J; junction bases left unmatched: 0. The CDR3 DNA reads TGCAGTGCGACTAGCGGCTACAATGAGCAGTTCTTC. Its protein product is CSATSGYNEQFF.